Detailed here is one TCR beta chain. Antigen unknown. This specimen includes other DNA sequences encoding the same CDR3. This record belongs to a study of cytomegalovirus exposure and HLA in healthy donors. General observations from the study: Follow-up analysis found HLA locus-dependent TCR association rates, highest for DRB1 and lowest for HLA-C. Published work reported that the classifier diagnosed cytomegalovirus status with high specificity and sensitivity.

The PCR made use of 60 Vbeta and 13 Jbeta primers. The table came from immunoSEQ multiplex PCR; TCRdb's copy has only in-frame clones and leaves some out. The sample contains roughly 43,000 clones, 64% of which appear only once. Sequenced input: PBMCs. This clonotype originated in a human donor in good health.

CDR3 DNA sequence: TGTGCCAGCAGCCTGGGACTAGCGGGGCAAGAGACCCAGTACTTC. Its translation is CASSLGLAGQETQYF. The chain is built from TRBV7-2 and TRBJ2-5, with TRBD2 identical over 13 bases. V lost 5 bases to trimming and J lost 2 bases; unmatched junction nucleotides: 2. The CDR3 has 15 residues. Germline lookup yields CDR1 SGHTA and CDR2 FQGNSA.